The next 32 T cell receptor beta chains were all read from a single sample in a study of blood T cell repertoires in COVID-19. The method was immunoSEQ multiplex PCR; TCRdb's version includes in-frame clones alone and lacks a portion of them. The sample has about 410,000 clones, 89% seen once. The sequenced material came from PBMCs or T cells enriched from blood (not recorded which). Receptors were obtained from a woman aged 30 to 39 who had recovered from COVID-19.

The chain combines TRBV24-1 with TRBJ2-7, with TRBD2 matching over 14 bases. The V gene's germline CDR1 is KGHDR and CDR2 SFDVKD. J was trimmed by 7 bases and V by 4 bases; bases with no gene match: 5. The CDR3 is 15 amino acids. DNA for the CDR3: TGTGCCACCAGTGACCCCCGGACTAGCGGGAGGGAGCAGTACTTC. It specifies CATSDPRTSGREQYF.

V usage is TRBV27 and J usage is TRBJ2-1, with 9 bases lining up with TRBD2. In germline, CDR1 is MNHEY, CDR2 SMNVEV (reference sequence). The CDR3 extends over 15 amino acids. After removal of 3 bases from V and 5 bases from J, the junction contained 5 bases not matched to a gene. CDR3 sequence (DNA): TGTGCCAGCAGTTTTTTGGCTAGCGGGAACAATGAGCAGTTCTTC. Protein product: CASSFLASGNNEQFF.

The V and J genes are TRBV5-8 and TRBJ1-1, with a weak D call TRBD1 (5 bases). The V and J ends lost 0 bases and 4 bases respectively, with 13 bases between them. Germline V lookup: CDR1 SGHTS, CDR2 YDEGEE. The CDR3 spans 15 residues. The CDR3 reads CASSLVQGLGTEAFF. The CDR3 region has the DNA TGTGCCAGCAGCTTGGTTCAGGGTCTGGGCACTGAAGCTTTCTTT.

Note on this clone: The junction shows a germline mismatch at one end, possibly a read error. The chain uses TRBV27 and TRBJ2-5; D remains ambiguous. From germline, CDR1 is MNHEY and CDR2 SMNVEV (reference sequence). The CDR3 has 13 amino acids. The CDR3, as DNA: TGTGCCAGCAGTTTATCGAGTAGAGAGGCCCAGTACTTC. Translation: CASSLSSREAQYF.

The chain joins TRBV4-1 to TRBJ2-2; 9 bases align to TRBD1. Germline-derived CDR1 and CDR2 are MGHRA and YSYEKL. The CDR3 is 15 amino acids. Trimming removed 6 bases from V and 3 bases from J; junction bases left unmatched: 5. CDR3 sequence: CASRVQGADTGELFF. DNA for the CDR3: TGCGCCAGCAGGGTACAGGGGGCCGACACCGGGGAGCTGTTTTTT.

This sequence joins TRBV6-5 and TRBJ2-7; TRBD2 agrees at 7 bases. V was clipped by 2 bases and J by 1 base; unmatched bases: 8. The CDR3 totals 16 residues. Germline CDR1 and CDR2: MNHEY and SVGAGI. The CDR3 nucleotides are TGTGCCAGCAGTTACGGGGGGGACGGGAGGTCCTACGAGCAGTACTTC. It yields the protein CASSYGGDGRSYEQYF.

The chain couples TRBV12-3 or TRBV12-4 to TRBJ1-1, with unresolved D. V gave up 4 bases and J gave up 4 bases, with 7 bases separating them. CDR3 length: 12 amino acids. The DNA of the CDR3 is TGTGCCAGCAGTTCCAGACTCACTGAAGCTTTCTTT. It is translated as CASSSRLTEAFF.

The chain joins TRBV27 to TRBJ2-7, with 7 bases matching TRBD1. This CDR3 is 15 amino acids long. Germline lookup yields CDR1 MNHEY and CDR2 SMNVEV (reference sequence). V shed 4 bases and J 6 bases; nucleotides not matched to a gene: 12. As DNA, the CDR3 is TGTGCCAGCAGTTCTAGACAGGGACGAAAAGGCGAGCAGTACTTC. Its translation is CASSSRQGRKGEQYF.

The chain recombines TRBV6-1 with TRBJ1-1; 7 bases are shared with TRBD1. With V trimmed by 2 bases and J by 4 bases, 4 bases remained unmatched. The CDR3 is 14 amino acids. Germline V gene data show CDR1 as MNHNS and CDR2 as SASEGT. In nucleotides, the CDR3 is TGTGCCAGCAGTGAAATTAGACAGGGCACTGAAGCTTTCTTT. Protein: CASSEIRQGTEAFF.

The chain carries TRBV5-4 and TRBJ1-3; TRBD1 might be the D (5 bases). The germline gives CDR1 SGHNT, CDR2 YYREEE (reference sequence). Trimming removed 4 bases from V and 5 bases from J, with 13 bases in between. The CDR3 sequence is 14 residues long. The DNA for the CDR3 is TGTGCCAGCAGCCGTGGTCAGGGAAGAAACACCATATATTTT. Translation gives CASSRGQGRNTIYF.

This CDR3 is CASAPGTGEGEQFF. CDR3 nucleotides: TGTGCCAGCGCCCCCGGGACAGGGGAGGGTGAGCAGTTCTTC. The chain uses TRBV27 and TRBJ2-1, with 10 bases identical to TRBD1. The CDR3 has 14 amino acids. V dropped 8 bases and J dropped 9; count of bases not matched to a gene: 10. Germline V CDR1 and CDR2: MNHEY, SMNVEV (reference sequence).

This clone was seen just once. The chain links TRBV27 to TRBJ2-5; maybe TRBD2 (5 bases). There are 14 residues in the CDR3. V was cut by 8 bases and J by 0 bases, with 13 bases left in between. Per the germline V gene, CDR1 is MNHEY and CDR2 is SMNVEV (reference sequence). As DNA, the CDR3 is TGTGCCAGCGGGGAGCGGAAGTACCAAGAGACCCAGTACTTC. Translating it yields CASGERKYQETQYF.

This clone was seen once. This chain uses TRBV6-6 with TRBJ2-1, with D possibly TRBD2 on 6 matching bases. V was clipped by 6 bases and J by 6 bases, with 18 bases between them. Germline assignment: CDR1 MNHNY and CDR2 SVGAGI (reference sequence). This CDR3 has 15 amino acids. CDR3 in amino acids: CASRLSGLHLNEQFF. The DNA for the CDR3 is TGTGCCAGCAGACTGAGCGGACTACACCTCAATGAGCAGTTCTTC.

This sequence joins TRBV6-4 and TRBJ1-1; perhaps TRBD1 as D (5 bases). CDR1 and CDR2 (germline): MRHNA, SNTAGT. The CDR3 totals 13 residues. The V end lost 4 bases, the J end lost 1 base, and 7 bases lay between the germline ends. The CDR3 region is CASSVDRNTEAFF. The DNA for the CDR3 is TGTGCCAGCAGTGTAGACAGGAACACTGAAGCTTTCTTT.

This chain uses TRBV27 with TRBJ1-1; 7 bases agree with TRBD1. Looked up from germline, CDR1 is MNHEY and CDR2 is SMNVEV (reference sequence). The CDR3 is made up of 13 amino acids. J gave up 6 bases and V 5 bases, and 6 bases lay outside the gene matches. The CDR3 protein is CASSIGGRAEAFF. Here the CDR3 DNA reads TGTGCCAGCAGTATAGGGGGCCGGGCTGAAGCTTTCTTT.

The gene calls are TRBV29-1 and TRBJ1-5; unclear D gene. This CDR3 spans 14 amino acids. Germline CDR1 reads SQVTM; CDR2 reads ANQGSEA. The V and J ends lost 5 bases and 3 bases respectively, with 14 bases between them. The CDR3 coding sequence is TGCAGCGTTTCACTGGGAGTACCCAATCAGCCCCAGCATTTT. It specifies CSVSLGVPNQPQHF.

Notes on this clone: One end of the junction is discordant with germline, which a read error may explain. The CDR3 spells CASSEGTGKIQGYTF. The DNA of the CDR3 is TGTGCCAGCAGCGAAGGGACAGGGAAGATTCAGGGCTACACCTTC. This chain uses TRBV2 with TRBJ1-2, with TRBD1 identical over 9 bases. The V gene's germline CDR1 is SNHLY and CDR2 FYNNEI. The CDR3 runs to 15 residues.

This clone has a handful of counts. The chain joins TRBV20-1 to TRBJ1-2; D not certain. V gave up 2 bases and J gave up 7 bases, with 8 bases separating them. The CDR3 is 11 amino acids. The germline V gene encodes CDR1 DFQATT and CDR2 SNEGSKA (reference sequence). In DNA form, the CDR3 reads TGCAGTGCTAGACGGGAGGGTGGCTACACCTTC. Its protein is CSARREGGYTF.

This chain links TRBV9 with TRBJ2-7, with 8 bases identical to TRBD1. This CDR3 spans 14 amino acids. Unmatched junction bases numbered 5, after V lost 4 bases and J lost 2 bases. Germline-derived CDR1 and CDR2 are SGDLS and YYNGEE. In nucleotides, the CDR3 is TGTGCCAGCAGCCCCGGGACAGGCACCTACGAGCAGTACTTC. It yields the protein CASSPGTGTYEQYF.

The rearrangement uses TRBV5-1 and TRBJ1-6; TRBD1 aligns across 11 bases. In germline, CDR1 is SGHRS, CDR2 YFSETQ. Losses at the gene ends were 0 bases for V and 8 bases for J; bases not matched to a gene: 1. This CDR3 region has 15 residues. The DNA for the CDR3 is TGCGCCAGCAGCTTGGAGGACAGGGGGCATTCACCCCTCCACTTT. It specifies CASSLEDRGHSPLHF.

This clone was recorded a few times. The chain combines TRBV11-2 with TRBJ1-5; D remains unclear. Germline V lookup: CDR1 SGHAT, CDR2 FQNNGV. The CDR3 length is 15 residues. The V end was cut by 6 bases, the J end by 2 bases, with 14 bases between. The CDR3 region is CASSVDGLGNQPQHF. The CDR3 nucleotides read TGTGCCAGCAGTGTAGATGGTCTCGGCAATCAGCCCCAGCATTTT.

The chain combines TRBV30 with TRBJ2-7; TRBD2 matches at 8 bases. The CDR3 is 14 amino acids. The V gene end was trimmed by 4 bases and the J gene end by 2 bases; junction bases not matched to a gene: 7. CDR1 is GTSNPN and CDR2 is SVGIG in the germline V gene (reference sequence). CDR3 DNA: TGTGCCTGGACGAGCGGGAGTATCACCTACGAGCAGTACTTC. Its translation is CAWTSGSITYEQYF.

The chain uses TRBV7-9 and TRBJ2-1; 13 bases match TRBD2. Germline V CDR1 and CDR2: SEHNR, FQNEAQ (reference sequence). The CDR3 consists of 16 residues. Trimming cost V 6 bases and J 3 bases; bases outside gene matches: 5. The CDR3 DNA follows: TGTGCCAGCAGAGGACTAGCGGGAGTACACTACAATGAGCAGTTCTTC. Encoded protein: CASRGLAGVHYNEQFF.

This chain connects TRBV6-6 to TRBJ2-5; a weak D match, TRBD1 (5 bases). Germline loops: CDR1 MNHNY, CDR2 SVGAGI (reference sequence). Trimming cost V 5 bases and J 0 bases, with 13 bases left between them. CDR3 length equals 15 residues. CDR3: CASSDSNMYQETQYF. As DNA, the CDR3 is TGTGCCAGCAGTGACAGTAATATGTACCAAGAGACCCAGTACTTC.

This clone has a single count. Here the CDR3 reads CASSLWQYNSPLHF. The CDR3, as DNA: TGTGCCAGCAGTTTATGGCAGTATAATTCACCCCTCCACTTT. The V and J genes are TRBV28 and TRBJ1-6; D is unresolved. V lost 0 bases to trimming and J lost 4 bases, with 4 bases between them. Germline CDR1 MDHEN, CDR2 SYDVKM. This CDR3 comprises 14 residues.

The rearrangement joins TRBV4-1 to TRBJ1-1; 8 nucleotides line up with TRBD1. The CDR3 is made up of 13 amino acids. V trimming: 4 bases; J trimming: 10 bases; junction bases outside the gene matches: 8. Germline-derived CDR1 and CDR2 are MGHRA and YSYEKL. CDR3 in amino acids: CASSPPDRVRAFF. CDR3 DNA: TGCGCCAGCAGCCCTCCGGACAGGGTCCGAGCTTTCTTT.

The chain has TRBV11-2 and TRBJ1-6; 10 positions match TRBD1. The junction had 0 bases not matched to a gene; V was cut back by 4 bases and J by 3 bases. This CDR3 is built from 15 residues. CDR1 is SGHAT, CDR2 FQNNGV, per germline. The CDR3 DNA reads as TGTGCCAGCAGCTGGGACAGGGGCTATAATTCACCCCTCCACTTT. This sequence encodes CASSWDRGYNSPLHF.

Only a few counts were recorded for this clone. CDR3 amino acids: CASPADTYNEQFF. The CDR3 DNA reads TGTGCCAGCCCTGCGGACACCTACAATGAGCAGTTCTTC. V is TRBV28 and J is TRBJ2-1, with TRBD1 as a possible D gene (5 bases). This CDR3 comprises 13 residues. The germline V and J ends were trimmed by 8 bases and 2 bases, with 10 bases remaining between them. Germline-derived CDR1 and CDR2 are MDHEN and SYDVKM.

This clone was picked up one time. The gene calls are TRBV19 and TRBJ1-4, with a possible D match to TRBD1 (6 bases). CDR3 size: 16 residues. CDR1 LNHDA and CDR2 SQIVND come from the germline V gene (reference sequence). Trimming removed 2 bases at V and 6 bases at J, with 16 bases between. DNA of the CDR3: TGTGCCAGTAGTATAATGGGGGCGGCGAACCATGAAAAACTGTTTTTT. Translated, it gives CASSIMGAANHEKLFF.

This clone is a singleton in its sample. CDR3 amino acids: CASSLIGTGVNEQFF. The CDR3, as DNA: TGTGCCAGCAGTTTAATTGGGACAGGGGTTAATGAGCAGTTCTTC. The V and J genes are TRBV27 and TRBJ2-1, with 10 bases fitting TRBD1. The CDR3 has 15 residues. The V gene's germline CDR1 is MNHEY and CDR2 SMNVEV (reference sequence). V lost 2 bases, J lost 7 bases, and 5 bases stayed unmatched.

The genes are TRBV6-5 and TRBJ1-2; 7 bases are a match to TRBD1. V gave up 6 bases and J gave up 2 bases; unmatched junction bases: 3. The CDR3 has 13 amino acids. Germline lookup yields CDR1 MNHEY and CDR2 SVGAGI. For the CDR3, the DNA is TGTGCCAGCAGGTCGGGACAGAACTATGGCTACACCTTC. Translated, it gives CASRSGQNYGYTF.

This clone came up a few times. The chain combines TRBV7-8 with TRBJ2-7, with a possible D match to TRBD1 (6 bases). Per the germline V gene, CDR1 is SGHVS and CDR2 is FQNEAQ. With 5 bases removed from V and 4 bases from J, the gap between germline ends came to 12 bases. CDR3 length equals 13 residues. CDR3 loop: CASSTDSLYEQYF. The CDR3, as DNA: TGTGCCAGCAGCACGGACAGCCTTTACGAGCAGTACTTC.